This T cell receptor beta chain was observed in a study of identical twins. Study observations and caveats: For zero-insertion analyses, partial confounding could come from invariant MAIT and iNKT cells. High-abundance cord blood beta clonotypes had fewer insertions; memory repertoires showed none.

Only healthy Caucasians were included as donors. For this clonotype: The antigen remains undetermined.

TCRdb re-analysed the 5' RACE reads in MiXCR, keeping a single row per CDR3 protein. The data contain some 600,000 distinct CDR3 sequences, roughly 6.6% of them singletons. Trimming cost V 3 bases and J 2 bases, with 7 bases left between them. CDR3 length equals 13 residues. CDR1 DFQATT and CDR2 SNEGSKA come from the germline V gene (reference sequence). These data also featured in a second study, about yellow fever vaccine responses in identical twins.

Sequencing was performed on PBMCs. The chain joins TRBV20-1 to TRBJ1-4; D is uncertain. This sequence was found in a young woman in good health. CDR3 protein: CSASSGTNEKLFF. The CDR3 nucleotides read TGCAGTGCTAGCTCGGGTACTAATGAAAAACTGTTTTTT.